This TCR beta chain was captured by sequencing in a study of CD8 T cells in Susac syndrome. Deletions cut 6 bases from V and 4 bases from J, with 10 bases between. Germline V gives CDR1 SGHDT, CDR2 YYEEEE. This CDR3 contains 13 residues. The authors reverse transcribed about 0.5 to 1 ug RNA with random hexamers. In TCRdb, the immunoSEQ multiplex PCR reads were re-called with MiXCR into one record per CDR3 protein. Of about 150,000 distinct CDR3 sequences detected, nearly 97% appear once; the ten largest clones hold approximately 0.15%. Sequencing of TCR beta drew on CD8+ and CD4+ T cells from blood. The multiple sclerosis controls were treatment-naive patients, and their relapsing-remitting disease was stable or active. TEMRA cells were FACS-enriched, and CD8+ and CD4+ T cells were isolated negatively.

The receptor was derived from a human donor with multiple sclerosis. V and J are TRBV5-6 and TRBJ2-2; the D is unclear. Sequenced material: CD8+ T cells from PBMCs. CDR3 coding DNA: TGTGCCAGCAAACGAGGAACCACCGGGGAGCTGTTTTTT. Translating gives CASKRGTTGELFF.